This T cell receptor (beta chain) was recorded in a study of shared clonotypes between healthy human individuals. The study's findings and limits: Donor scarcity curtailed the genetic and exposure-history diversity represented herein. Naive subsets tended to show greater estimated richness than memory subsets. The study found lower generation probabilities in non-shared clonotypes than in those shared by all four donors. Clonotype sharing among donors likely depends on sequencing depth.

Germline CDR1 SGHDT, CDR2 YYEEEE. This CDR3 spans 11 amino acids. The V and J ends lost 2 bases and 13 bases respectively, with 7 bases between them. Naive CD8 cells, CD45RO-negative and positively selected for CCR7, excluded terminally differentiated effector memory CD45RA+ cells. In regard to this clone: The antigen is undetermined.

Generated by immunoSEQ multiplex PCR, the TCRdb table keeps only in-frame clones and is missing some. The table has about 2.2 million clones, 85% to 95% seen once. This receptor was obtained from a young man in good health. Some clones in this sample may be carry-over from other donors' samples. V is TRBV5-6 and J is TRBJ2-6, with D uncertain. The specimen was naive CD8+ T cells from PBMCs. CDR3 nucleotide sequence: TGTGCCAGCAGCTTCGCGACGGTCCTGACTTTC. Residues: CASSFATVLTF.